This T cell receptor beta chain was observed in a study of T cells after yellow fever vaccination. Study results and caveats: Once the booster was given, most primary-vaccination clones reappeared, at approximately 97% for CD4 and 85% to 90% for CD8. The secondary response peaked faster, at day 5 versus 15, but was weaker.

The ends were cut back, 5 bases at V and 4 bases at J, with 17 bases in the middle. CDR1 is DFQATT, CDR2 SNEGSKA, per germline (reference sequence). There are 14 residues in the CDR3. This clonotype was seen more than once but under ten times. TCRdb recomputed calls from the 5' RACE reads with MiXCR, one row per CDR3 protein. This table holds some 96,000 distinct CDR3 sequences, 8.9% found once. The chain is built from TRBV20-1 and TRBJ1-2, with a tentative D call TRBD1 (5 bases). The sequence was collected from a man younger than 35 who received the YFV17D yellow fever vaccine. Sequenced material: CD8+ T cells not binding an NS4B(214-222) dextramer, sorted from PBMCs, taken roughly 15 days after the first yellow fever vaccination. CDR3 sequence reads: CSAGGTGLAYGYTF. CDR3 bases: TGCAGTGCTGGGGGGACGGGACTGGCCTATGGCTACACCTTC.